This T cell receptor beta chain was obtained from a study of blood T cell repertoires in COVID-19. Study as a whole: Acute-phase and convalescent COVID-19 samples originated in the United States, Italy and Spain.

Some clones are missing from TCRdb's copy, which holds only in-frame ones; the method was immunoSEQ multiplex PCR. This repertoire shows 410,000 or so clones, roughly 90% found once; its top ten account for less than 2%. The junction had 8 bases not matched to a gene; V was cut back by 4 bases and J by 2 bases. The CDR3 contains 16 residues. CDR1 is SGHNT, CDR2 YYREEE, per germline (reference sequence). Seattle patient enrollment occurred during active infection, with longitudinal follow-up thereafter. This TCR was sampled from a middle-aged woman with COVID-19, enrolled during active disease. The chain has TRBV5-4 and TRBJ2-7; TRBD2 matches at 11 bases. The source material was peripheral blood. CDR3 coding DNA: TGTGCCAGCAGCCCCGGGACTAGCGGTATACCCTACGAGCAGTACTTC. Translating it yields CASSPGTSGIPYEQYF. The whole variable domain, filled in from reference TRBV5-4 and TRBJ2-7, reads ETGVTQSPTHLIKTRGQQVTLRCSSQSGHNTVSWYQQALGQGPQFIFQYYREEENGRGNFPPRFSGLQFPNYSSELNVNALELDDSALYLCASSPGTSGIPYEQYFGPGTRLTVT.